This note documents a single T cell receptor (beta chain) sequence. The data belong to a study of control samples from healthy donors and cancer patients. The germline V gene has CDR1 LNHDA and CDR2 SQIVND (reference sequence). Between the trimmed V and J ends, which lost 3 bases and 1 base, there was a span of 9 bases. The CDR3 is 14 amino acids. The assay was immunoSEQ multiplex PCR, and TCRdb's table has in-frame clones only and misses some. The repertoire holds about 18,000 clones, with approximately 81% as singletons. The receptor comes from a woman aged 65 to 85 with lung cancer. V usage is TRBV19 and J usage is TRBJ1-1; D gene ambiguous. Sample: PBMCs. This chain's CDR3 is CASSMTPWNTEAFF. CDR3 coding DNA: TGTGCCAGTAGTATGACCCCCTGGAACACTGAAGCTTTCTTT.